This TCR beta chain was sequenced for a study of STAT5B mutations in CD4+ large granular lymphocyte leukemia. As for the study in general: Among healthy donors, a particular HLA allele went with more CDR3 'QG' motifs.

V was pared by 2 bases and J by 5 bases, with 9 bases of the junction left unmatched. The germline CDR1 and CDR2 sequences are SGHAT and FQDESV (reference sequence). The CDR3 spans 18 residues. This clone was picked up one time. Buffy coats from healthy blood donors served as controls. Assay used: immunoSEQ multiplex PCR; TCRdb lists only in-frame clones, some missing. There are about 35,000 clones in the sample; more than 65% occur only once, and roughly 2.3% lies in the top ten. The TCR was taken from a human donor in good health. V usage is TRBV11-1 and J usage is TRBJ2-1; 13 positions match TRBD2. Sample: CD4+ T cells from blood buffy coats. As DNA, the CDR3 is TGTGCCAGCAGCTTAAGAGGACTAGCGGGAGTCCCGGACAATGAGCAGTTCTTC. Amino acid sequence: CASSLRGLAGVPDNEQFF.